This paragraph covers one T cell receptor (beta chain) sequence. This sample is part of a study of blood T cell repertoires in COVID-19. Clones were sequenced by immunoSEQ multiplex PCR, and TCRdb holds only the in-frame ones, with some missing. The table includes over 110,000 clones, 84% detected once. Trimming removed 0 bases from V and 7 bases from J, with 12 bases in between. Germline CDR1 and CDR2: LNHNV and YYDKDF (reference sequence). The length of the CDR3 is 14 residues. The chain has TRBV15 and TRBJ1-2, with D perhaps TRBD1 (5 bases). The TCR was taken from a man between 60 and 70 years old with active or convalescent COVID-19. The sequenced sample was peripheral blood. The DNA for the CDR3 is TGTGCCACCAGCAGAGATCGGGGGGAGGCTGGCTACACCTTC. It yields the protein CATSRDRGEAGYTF.